The 22 T cell receptor beta chains below come from one sample, sequenced in a study of control samples from healthy donors and cancer patients. Libraries were prepared by immunoSEQ multiplex PCR; TCRdb keeps only in-frame clonotypes and omits some of them. This sample has some 150,000 clones, with 90% to 95% found just once. Sequencing was performed on blood. Receptors originate from a man in his forties in good health.

This chain uses TRBV14 with TRBJ2-1; D could derive from TRBD1 or TRBD2 (5 bases each). Germline V gene lookup returns CDR1 SGHDN and CDR2 FVKESK. V was clipped by 1 base and J by 0 bases, with 28 bases between them. CDR3 length: 22 amino acids. CDR3 bases: TGTGCCAGCAGCCAAGGGGGCTATGGACTCCTCAGGGCCTTTAGCTCCTACAATGAGCAGTTCTTC. Translated, it gives CASSQGGYGLLRAFSSYNEQFF.

The chain carries TRBV5-6 and TRBJ1-2, with unresolved D. Trimming removed 7 bases from V and 0 bases from J, with 22 bases in between. Germline V lookup: CDR1 SGHDT, CDR2 YYEEEE. The CDR3 is made up of 17 amino acids. CDR3 DNA: TGTGCCAGCCGCGACACAACTCGTTCTTCAGCTAACTATGGCTACACCTTC. The encoded protein is CASRDTTRSSANYGYTF.

This clone appeared a single time. The chain combines TRBV9 with TRBJ2-3; 8 nucleotides agree with TRBD2. The germline V gene has CDR1 SGDLS and CDR2 YYNGEE. V lost 4 bases to trimming and J lost 4 bases; unmatched junction nucleotides: 8. The CDR3 runs to 15 residues. DNA for the CDR3: TGTGCCAGCAGCTTGAGCGGGAGAGGGGCAGATACGCAGTATTTT. Amino acids: CASSLSGRGADTQYF.

The rearrangement joins TRBV7-6 to TRBJ1-1; unclear D gene. Germline V CDR1 and CDR2: SGHVS, FNYEAQ. V was clipped by 2 bases and J by 3 bases, with 7 bases between them. The CDR3 runs to 13 residues. In nucleotides, the CDR3 is TGTGCCAGCAGCTTACTGTTGGACACTGAAGCTTTCTTT. This gives the protein CASSLLLDTEAFF.

This chain links TRBV11-2 with TRBJ2-6; no clear D. Germline V lookup: CDR1 SGHAT, CDR2 FQNNGV. Trimming removed 0 bases at V and 1 base at J, with 19 bases between. This CDR3 spans 20 amino acids. CDR3 protein: CASSLDITVPSRSGANVLTF. DNA for the CDR3: TGTGCCAGCAGCTTAGATATTACGGTACCCTCTCGATCTGGGGCCAACGTCCTGACTTTC.

The chain joins TRBV9 to TRBJ1-2; D is possibly TRBD1 (5 bases). CDR3 size: 14 residues. Germline V gene data show CDR1 as SGDLS and CDR2 as YYNGEE. V lost 4 bases and J lost 2, with 12 bases in between. The CDR3 here is CASSPDGGNYGYTF. CDR3 in DNA: TGTGCCAGCAGCCCTGACGGGGGGAACTATGGCTACACCTTC.

The rearrangement uses TRBV20-1 and TRBJ2-7, with D unclear. This CDR3 region has 11 residues. Germline lookup yields CDR1 DFQATT and CDR2 SNEGSKA (reference sequence). The V end lost 3 bases, the J end lost 4 bases, and 7 bases lay between the germline ends. CDR3 in amino acids: CSASWRYEQYF. The CDR3 bases are TGCAGTGCTAGCTGGCGGTACGAGCAGTACTTC.

This chain uses TRBV5-4 with TRBJ1-2, with D perhaps matching TRBD1 (6 bases). CDR3 length: 11 residues. Germline loops: CDR1 SGHNT, CDR2 YYREEE (reference sequence). Deletions cut 3 bases from V and 10 bases from J, with 10 bases between. For the CDR3, the DNA is TGTGCCAGCAGCTCGTGGACAGCCTACACCTTC. This translates into CASSSWTAYTF. Full variable domain (rest looked up from reference TRBV5-4 and TRBJ1-2): ETGVTQSPTHLIKTRGQQVTLRCSSQSGHNTVSWYQQALGQGPQFIFQYYREEENGRGNFPPRFSGLQFPNYSSELNVNALELDDSALYLCASSSWTAYTFGSGTRLTVV.

J is TRBJ1-6 and V is TRBV6-5, with 7 bases aligning to TRBD1. This CDR3 has 14 amino acids. CDR1 and CDR2 from the germline V gene are MNHEY and SVGAGI. Unmatched junction bases numbered 1, after V lost 6 bases and J lost 2 bases. The CDR3 bases are TGTGCCAGCAGCACAGGGGCCTATAATTCACCCCTCCACTTT. It encodes CASSTGAYNSPLHF.

The chain joins TRBV9 to TRBJ2-3; D tentatively fits TRBD1 or TRBD2 (6 bases each). This CDR3 is built from 16 residues. Per the germline V gene, CDR1 is SGDLS and CDR2 is YYNGEE. V lost 4 bases and J 0 bases, leaving 15 bases between the germline ends. CDR3 protein: CASSSRGALSTDTQYF. The CDR3 bases are TGTGCCAGCAGCTCAAGGGGGGCTCTTAGCACAGATACGCAGTATTTT.

The chain links TRBV6-2 or TRBV6-3 to TRBJ2-6; D unclear. V lost 3 bases and J 0 bases, leaving 15 bases between the germline ends. CDR1 and CDR2 (germline): MNHEY, SVGEGT. This CDR3 contains 18 residues. The CDR3 DNA is TGTGCCAGCAGTTATCCCGGCATTCGGCCCTCTGGGGCCAACGTCCTGACTTTC. Translating gives CASSYPGIRPSGANVLTF.

This chain links TRBV3-1 (or the pseudogene TRBV3-2) with TRBJ2-7; TRBD1 aligns across 8 bases. Germline lookup yields CDR1 LGHDT and CDR2 YNNKEL (reference sequence). The CDR3 has 15 amino acids. V shed 5 bases, J shed 2 bases, and the junction held 8 bases outside the gene matches. CDR3 sequence: CASSILQGAAYEQYF. The CDR3 bases are TGTGCCAGCAGCATACTCCAGGGGGCGGCCTACGAGCAGTACTTC.

This clone is deemed medium-sized. The V and J genes are TRBV30 and TRBJ1-1; weak D call: TRBD1 (5 bases). The CDR3 runs 12 residues. Germline V gives CDR1 GTSNPN, CDR2 SVGIG (reference sequence). Trimming cost V 4 bases and J 6 bases, with 12 bases left between them. CDR3 sequence reads: CAWTGGAAEAFF. The CDR3 bases are TGTGCCTGGACGGGTGGGGCGGCTGAAGCTTTCTTT. The variable domain in full, completed from reference TRBV30 and TRBJ1-1, reads SQTIHQWPATLVQPVGSPLSLECTVEGTSNPNLYWYRQAAGRGLQLLFYSVGIGQISSEVPQNLSASRPQDRQFILSSKKLLLSDSGFYLCAWTGGAAEAFFGQGTRLTVV.

The chain couples TRBV5-1 to TRBJ1-1, with D maybe TRBD1 (6 bases). With 0 bases removed from V and 2 bases from J, the gap between germline ends came to 11 bases. Germline CDR1 SGHRS, CDR2 YFSETQ. CDR3 size: 15 residues. The CDR3 reads CASSLEPGANTEAFF. As DNA, the CDR3 is TGCGCCAGCAGCTTGGAGCCGGGGGCCAACACTGAAGCTTTCTTT.

The chain has TRBV3-1 (or the pseudogene TRBV3-2) and TRBJ2-1; D is unclear. The CDR3 runs 11 residues. Trimming took off 2 bases at V and 8 bases at J, with 4 bases between the two ends. The V gene's germline CDR1 is LGHDT and CDR2 YNNKEL (reference sequence). In DNA form, the CDR3 reads TGTGCCAGCAGCCAACGCGATGAGCAGTTCTTC. Residues: CASSQRDEQFF.

The chain has TRBV6-6 and TRBJ2-3; D uncertain. The CDR3 has 14 amino acids. Germline loops: CDR1 MNHNY, CDR2 SVGAGI (reference sequence). V was trimmed by 0 bases and J by 0 bases, leaving 4 bases between them. The CDR3 DNA is TGTGCCAGCAGTTACTCGGGAAGCACAGATACGCAGTATTTT. Its translation: CASSYSGSTDTQYF.

The chain carries TRBV5-6 and TRBJ1-4; maybe TRBD1 (5 bases). The CDR3 consists of 15 residues. Germline V gives CDR1 SGHDT, CDR2 YYEEEE. V was cut by 3 bases and J by 0 bases, with 9 bases left in between. Here the CDR3 reads CASSSGQTTNEKLFF. The CDR3 region has the DNA TGTGCCAGCAGCTCCGGACAAACAACTAATGAAAAACTGTTTTTT.

The chain recombines TRBV11-2 with TRBJ2-1, with 9 bases identical to TRBD2. The CDR3 has 15 residues. Per germline, CDR1 SGHAT and CDR2 FQNNGV. The V gene end was trimmed by 4 bases and the J gene end by 10 bases; junction bases not matched to a gene: 11. This CDR3 is CASSSTQGLAREQFF. The CDR3 DNA sequence: TGTGCCAGCAGCTCAACCCAGGGACTAGCCCGCGAGCAGTTCTTC.

The rearrangement uses TRBV7-2 and TRBJ1-3; 8 bases agree with TRBD1. The germline CDR1 and CDR2 sequences are SGHTA and FQGNSA. The CDR3 runs 15 residues. With V trimmed by 4 bases and J by 3 bases, 5 bases remained unmatched. The CDR3 sequence is CASSSRGHDGNTIYF. The CDR3 coding sequence is TGTGCCAGCAGCTCCAGGGGGCATGATGGAAACACCATATATTTT. Full variable domain (rest looked up from reference TRBV7-2 and TRBJ1-3): GAGVSQSPSNKVTEKGKDVELRCDPISGHTALYWYRQSLGQGLEFLIYFQGNSAPDKSGLPSDRFSAERTGGSVSTLTIQRTQQEDSAVYLCASSSRGHDGNTIYFGEGSWLTVV.

The chain has TRBV24-1 and TRBJ2-7; 13 bases match TRBD2. The ends lost 4 bases at V and 8 bases at J; junction bases unmatched: 7. This CDR3 spans 15 amino acids. Germline V gene sequence: CDR1 KGHDR, CDR2 SFDVKD. This CDR3 is CATSDPGLAGEKQYF. The CDR3 DNA reads TGTGCCACCAGTGACCCAGGACTAGCGGGAGAAAAGCAGTACTTC.

This clone was detected once. The V call is TRBV9, the J call TRBJ1-4, with a weak D call TRBD1 (6 bases). Per the germline V gene, CDR1 is SGDLS and CDR2 is YYNGEE. V lost 4 bases and J lost 8, with 15 bases in between. The CDR3 runs to 14 residues. The CDR3 loop reads CASSPGGGEEKLFF. The CDR3 region has the DNA TGTGCCAGCAGCCCGGGAGGGGGAGAGGAAAAACTGTTTTTT.

CDR3 protein: CASSQDLFRRQGNNSPLHF. The DNA of the CDR3 is TGTGCCAGCAGCCAAGATCTATTTAGGAGACAGGGAAATAATTCACCCCTCCACTTT. The V gene is TRBV3-1 (or the pseudogene TRBV3-2), the J gene TRBJ1-6; TRBD1 agrees at 7 bases. The germline V gene encodes CDR1 LGHDT and CDR2 YNNKEL (reference sequence). CDR3 length: 19 residues. V was pared by 0 bases and J by 5 bases, with 13 bases of the junction left unmatched.